This is a list of T cell receptor beta chains from one sample in a study of human T cells and chemical hapten exposure. TCRdb fed the RACE reads into MiXCR, producing one record per CDR3 protein. The sample includes under 90,000 distinct CDR3 sequences, nearly 10% of them seen just once. The source was whole blood, collected in connection with sensitization to the hapten diphenylcyclopropenone (DPC). The source is a woman between 40 and 55 years old with alopecia areata. Some clones in this sample may be carry-over from other donors' samples. CDR3s include the opening cysteine and the closing phenylalanine or tryptophan. The order of the fields is J gene, clone size, CDR3 length, D gene, V gene, CDR3 protein, CDR3 DNA. The D gene is left open where the match is weak. The size of a clone is reported for some rows only, either as once, few or many, or as a class for expanded clones.

>TRBJ2-7|NA|15|NA|TRBV7-8
CASSLAGGVSYEQYF
TGTGCCAGCAGCTTAGCTGGAGGGGTATCCTACGAGCAGTACTTC
>TRBJ2-7|NA|15|NA|TRBV7-9
CASSLAEGISYEQYF
TGTGCCAGCAGCTTAGCGGAAGGAATCTCCTACGAGCAGTACTTC
>TRBJ2-1|few|14|NA|TRBV20-1
CSAREGMAYNEQFF
TGCAGTGCTAGGGAGGGAATGGCCTACAATGAGCAGTTCTTC
>TRBJ2-7|many|15|TRBD1|TRBV6-5
CASSYLGQRPYEQYF
TGTGCCAGCAGTTACCTGGGACAGCGCCCCTACGAGCAGTACTTC
>TRBJ2-7|NA|14|TRBD1|TRBV3-1
CASSTGTGLYEQYF
TGTGCCAGCAGCACTGGGACAGGGCTATACGAGCAGTACTTC
>TRBJ2-5|NA|13|NA|TRBV4-1
CASSQARAETQYF
TGCGCCAGCAGCCAAGCTAGGGCGGAGACCCAGTACTTC
>TRBJ2-1|many|14|TRBD1|TRBV7-2
CASSPGTGNNEQFF
TGTGCCAGCAGTCCCGGGACAGGGAACAATGAGCAGTTCTTC
>TRBJ1-1|many|16|NA|TRBV5-4
CASSPATRKPNTEAFF
TGTGCCAGCAGCCCCGCCACTCGGAAACCGAACACTGAAGCTTTCTTT
>TRBJ2-3|NA|18|NA|TRBV6-2/TRBV6-3
CASSYSITGVDSTDTQYF
TGTGCCAGCAGTTACTCGATAACCGGGGTGGATAGCACAGATACGCAGTATTTT
>TRBJ1-4|few|14|NA|TRBV28
CASSQQAPNEKLFF
TGTGCCAGCAGCCAACAGGCCCCTAATGAAAAACTGTTTTTT
>TRBJ1-4|NA|12|NA|TRBV20-1
CSAPGLGEKLFF
TGCAGTGCCCCAGGCCTCGGAGAAAAACTGTTTTTT
>TRBJ2-7|many|15|TRBD2|TRBV30
CAWSRRGSQLNEQYF
TGTGCCTGGAGTAGGCGGGGGAGCCAACTCAACGAGCAGTACTTC
>TRBJ2-5|many|15|NA|TRBV4-1
CASSQLQLGAETQYF
TGCGCCAGCAGCCAACTCCAGTTAGGAGCAGAGACCCAGTACTTC
>TRBJ2-7|many|15|NA|TRBV5-5
CASSLDSAPTYEQYF
TGTGCCAGCAGCTTGGATTCGGCACCGACCTACGAGCAGTACTTC
>TRBJ2-6|NA|13|NA|TRBV6-2/TRBV6-3
CASRWAGANVLTF
TGTGCCAGCCGCTGGGCTGGGGCCAACGTCCTGACTTTC
>TRBJ1-3|few|13|NA|TRBV6-1
CASRVFTGNTIYF
TGTGCCAGCCGAGTTTTTACTGGAAACACCATATATTTT
>TRBJ2-3|few|12|NA|TRBV5-6
CASETSPDTQYF
TGTGCCAGCGAAACCTCTCCCGATACGCAGTATTTT
>TRBJ2-5|many|12|NA|TRBV7-8
CASSSSVGTQYF
TGTGCCAGCAGCTCCTCGGTTGGGACCCAGTACTTC
>TRBJ2-1|NA|16|TRBD1|TRBV4-3
CASSQDGTGGLNEQFF
TGCGCCAGCAGCCAAGATGGGACAGGGGGACTAAATGAGCAGTTCTTC
>TRBJ1-5|many|15|NA|TRBV2
CASSEFRGEYQPQHF
TGTGCCAGCAGTGAATTCCGTGGTGAATATCAGCCCCAGCATTTT
>TRBJ2-2|many|16|TRBD2|TRBV4-2
CASSPGGGATTGELFF
TGTGCCAGCAGTCCCGGCGGGGGGGCAACGACCGGGGAGCTGTTTTTT
>TRBJ2-3|NA|13|NA|TRBV11-3
CASSPRGDNTQYF
TGTGCCAGCAGCCCCCGAGGCGATAATACGCAGTATTTT
>TRBJ1-5|few|14|NA|TRBV12-3/TRBV12-4
CASSPFLGNQPQHF
TGTGCCAGCAGCCCCTTTCTCGGCAATCAGCCCCAGCATTTT
>TRBJ1-2|few|14|NA|TRBV20-1
CSASPTTGHYGYTF
TGCAGTGCTAGTCCCACTACAGGGCACTATGGCTACACCTTC